The 32 T cell receptor beta chains below were found in one sample sequenced in a study of blood T cell repertoires in COVID-19 (dated by TCRdb to the early 2020s). Receptor libraries were prepared by the immunoSEQ multiplex PCR assay. In its TCRdb copy, this immuneACCESS table keeps in-frame sequences only and misses some clones. Where compared with another copy, unresolved V genes explain less than half of these, and the others have no known cause. Across this sample there are 70,000 or so clones, with about 89% seen only once. The ten largest make up just under 0.6% of the sample. Material for sequencing was peripheral blood. These receptors came from a man aged 55 to 69 with acute or convalescent COVID-19.

The chain joins TRBV12-5 to TRBJ1-4; D remains ambiguous. Trimming shortened V by 7 bases and J by 9 bases, and 9 bases separated the two germline ends. Germline V gene data show CDR1 as LGHNT and CDR2 as FRNRAP. The CDR3 is 11 amino acids. The DNA of the CDR3 is TGTGCTAGTGAGGCAGGCCAAAAACTGTTTTTT. Amino acid sequence: CASEAGQKLFF.

The rearrangement joins TRBV12-3 or TRBV12-4 to TRBJ2-7; no firm D call. V was clipped by 1 base and J by 5 bases, with 9 bases between them. This CDR3 has 13 amino acids. The CDR3 DNA reads as TGTGCCAGCAGTTTAGTGGAGTCCCACGAGCAGTACTTC. This sequence encodes CASSLVESHEQYF.

This rearrangement joins TRBV5-1 to TRBJ1-5; D perhaps matches TRBD1 (6 bases). The germline V gene has CDR1 SGHRS and CDR2 YFSETQ. CDR3 size: 14 residues. With 4 bases removed from V and 3 bases from J, the gap between germline ends came to 11 bases. The CDR3 loop reads CASSPDSINQPQHF. CDR3 nucleotides: TGCGCCAGCAGCCCGGACAGCATCAATCAGCCCCAGCATTTT.

The chain recombines TRBV19 with TRBJ1-2; tentative D call: TRBD1 (6 bases). V gave up 0 bases and J gave up 1 base, with 12 bases separating them. The CDR3 runs 16 residues. Germline assignment: CDR1 LNHDA and CDR2 SQIVND (reference sequence). CDR3 in DNA: TGTGCCAGTAGTATAGATCGGACAGCCCATAACTATGGCTACACCTTC. Amino acid sequence: CASSIDRTAHNYGYTF.

V usage is TRBV5-1 and J usage is TRBJ1-5, with D maybe TRBD1 (6 bases). Trimming removed 0 bases from V and 5 bases from J, with 15 bases in between. This CDR3 has 16 amino acids. Per germline, CDR1 SGHRS and CDR2 YFSETQ. CDR3 bases: TGCGCCAGCAGCTTGGATCCAGGGACATTCGATCAGCCCCAGCATTTT. Residues: CASSLDPGTFDQPQHF.

In its sample, this clone was seen a few times. This chain joins TRBV7-8 and TRBJ1-1; TRBD1 matches 7 bases. CDR1 and CDR2 from the germline V gene are SGHVS and FQNEAQ. This CDR3 has 14 amino acids. The trim removed 5 bases at V and 0 bases at J, leaving 3 bases unmatched. The CDR3 DNA is TGTGCCAGCAGCAAAGGGACAGTGAACACTGAAGCTTTCTTT. Its protein product is CASSKGTVNTEAFF.

The chain recombines TRBV6-1 with TRBJ2-5; D gene ambiguous. Germline V gene lookup returns CDR1 MNHNS and CDR2 SASEGT. The CDR3 is 12 residues long. Deletions cut 1 base from V and 4 bases from J, with 4 bases between. The CDR3 DNA sequence: TGTGCCAGCAGTGAAGGGGCAGAGACCCAGTACTTC. Translation gives CASSEGAETQYF.

V and J are TRBV12-2 and TRBJ1-2; the table's D call of TRBD1 was not tested on the DNA. TRBV12-2 is labeled a pseudogene. The CDR3 totals 18 residues. The CDR3 region has the DNA TGTGCAAGTCGCTTAGATCATCTCCGGGACAGGGGGAACTATGGCTACACCTTC. It is translated as CASRLDHLRDRGNYGYTF.

V and J are TRBV29-1 and TRBJ1-1; D uncertain. The V and J ends lost 8 bases and 6 bases respectively, with 16 bases between them. From germline, CDR1 is SQVTM and CDR2 ANQGSEA. CDR3 size: 12 residues. CDR3 DNA: TGCAGCTCCGGCCCCGGCGGGGCTGAAGCTTTCTTT. It yields the protein CSSGPGGAEAFF.

The chain uses TRBV19 and TRBJ1-2; the D is unclear. The V and J ends lost 4 bases and 2 bases respectively, with 8 bases between them. CDR1 is LNHDA, CDR2 SQIVND, per germline (reference sequence). This CDR3 region has 13 residues. CDR3 in DNA: TGTGCCAGTAGTAACAGACCGAACTATGGCTACACCTTC. Protein: CASSNRPNYGYTF.

For this clone: At the DNA level, this CDR3 is encoded by other sequences in the same sample as well. This chain links TRBV19 with TRBJ1-4; D ambiguous. The germline V and J ends were trimmed by 1 base and 0 bases, with 6 bases remaining between them. This CDR3 is 15 amino acids long. Germline V gene lookup returns CDR1 LNHDA and CDR2 SQIVND (reference sequence). CDR3 loop: CASSIGGATNEKLFF. The CDR3 nucleotides are TGTGCCAGTAGTATAGGAGGTGCAACTAATGAAAAACTGTTTTTT.

This rearrangement joins TRBV24-1 to TRBJ2-5; 14 bases align to TRBD2. Germline V CDR1 and CDR2: KGHDR, SFDVKD. This CDR3 has 17 residues. J was trimmed by 5 bases and V by 3 bases; bases with no gene match: 7. Here the CDR3 DNA reads TGTGCCACCAGTGATACAACCGGGACTAGCGGGAGTGAGACCCAGTACTTC. It encodes CATSDTTGTSGSETQYF.

The CDR3 is CATSTPGNQETQYF. The CDR3 DNA is TGTGCCACAAGCACCCCAGGGAATCAAGAGACCCAGTACTTC. The rearrangement links TRBV24-1 to TRBJ2-5; the D gene is possibly TRBD1 (5 bases). V lost 10 bases, J lost 2 bases, and 16 bases lay in between. The CDR3 is 14 residues long. The germline CDR1 and CDR2 sequences are KGHDR and SFDVKD.

This clone showed up just a few times. The chain recombines TRBV19 with TRBJ1-3; D remains unclear. This CDR3 has 13 residues. Trimming shortened V by 7 bases and J by 4 bases, and 11 bases separated the two germline ends. The germline V gene encodes CDR1 LNHDA and CDR2 SQIVND (reference sequence). The CDR3 DNA is TGTGCCAGTACCCGGGAAATCGGAAACACCATATATTTT. Amino acid sequence: CASTREIGNTIYF.

The CDR3 DNA reads as TGTGCCAGCATCAGGGGGACAGGGCCGAACTATGGCTACACCTTC. As protein: CASIRGTGPNYGYTF. The chain links TRBV2 to TRBJ1-2; 9 nucleotides match TRBD1. Looked up from germline, CDR1 is SNHLY and CDR2 is FYNNEI. The length of the CDR3 is 15 residues. The V gene end was trimmed by 7 bases and the J gene end by 2 bases; junction bases not matched to a gene: 8.

This chain joins TRBV11-1 and TRBJ2-5; TRBD1 matches at 7 bases. Matching the DNA end better, TRBJ2-7 makes the J call doubtful. The CDR3 is 16 residues long. The germline V gene encodes CDR1 SGHAT and CDR2 FQDESV (reference sequence). The CDR3 loop is CASSSTGTVTSYEQYF. The CDR3 coding sequence is TGTGCCAGCAGCTCAACCGGGACAGTGACTTCCTACGAGCAGTACTTC.

This clone was seen a handful of times. V and J are TRBV28 and TRBJ2-3, with 8 bases identical to TRBD1. Per germline, CDR1 MDHEN and CDR2 SYDVKM. V was pared by 3 bases and J by 1 base, with 6 bases of the junction left unmatched. The length of the CDR3 is 16 residues. This CDR3 is CASSFIGTGRTDTQYF. DNA for the CDR3: TGTGCCAGCAGTTTTATCGGGACAGGACGCACAGATACGCAGTATTTT.

The V gene is TRBV5-1, the J gene TRBJ1-5; D may be TRBD1 (6 bases). CDR1 and CDR2 from the germline V gene are SGHRS and YFSETQ. Trimming left V 1 base short and J 2 bases short, with 10 bases between. The CDR3 runs to 15 residues. This chain's CDR3 is CASSLSGGRNQPQHF. The CDR3 nucleotides read TGCGCCAGCAGCTTGAGTGGGGGCCGCAATCAGCCCCAGCATTTT.

This rearrangement joins TRBV6-5 to TRBJ1-3, with 7 bases that match TRBD1. The V gene end was trimmed by 6 bases and the J gene end by 0 bases; junction bases not matched to a gene: 5. The CDR3 extends over 15 amino acids. Germline V gene lookup returns CDR1 MNHEY and CDR2 SVGAGI. CDR3 in amino acids: CASSLGQTSGNTIYF. CDR3 sequence (DNA): TGTGCCAGCAGCCTGGGACAGACCTCTGGAAACACCATATATTTT.

V and J are TRBV5-6 and TRBJ2-7; 7 positions agree with TRBD1. With 4 bases clipped from V and 2 bases from J, the junction kept 6 bases outside the gene matches. Germline CDR1 reads SGHDT; CDR2 reads YYEEEE. The CDR3 has 14 residues. The CDR3 DNA follows: TGTGCCAGCAGCCGCGACAGGGACCCCTACGAGCAGTACTTC. Residues: CASSRDRDPYEQYF.

This rearrangement joins TRBV19 to TRBJ2-1; unclear D gene. The germline V gene has CDR1 LNHDA and CDR2 SQIVND (reference sequence). The CDR3 contains 12 residues. The V end was cut by 1 base, the J end by 7 bases, with 5 bases between. The CDR3 DNA follows: TGTGCCAGTAGTATAGGCAGGAATGAGCAGTTCTTC. This translates into CASSIGRNEQFF.

The chain combines TRBV11-2 with TRBJ1-5; D uncertain. The CDR3 consists of 15 residues. V shed 1 base and J shed 0 bases, with 7 bases lying between them. Germline V gene sequence: CDR1 SGHAT, CDR2 FQNNGV. CDR3 in amino acids: CASSLGSVSNQPQHF. The CDR3 DNA reads TGTGCCAGCAGCTTAGGGTCAGTTAGCAATCAGCCCCAGCATTTT.

The chain couples TRBV10-1 to TRBJ2-3, with D possibly TRBD1 on 5 matching bases. There are 15 residues in the CDR3. V was clipped by 6 bases and J by 4 bases, with 17 bases between them. CDR1 WNHNN and CDR2 SYGVQD come from the germline V gene (reference sequence). The CDR3 bases are TGCGCCAGCAGCCCGGATGTAGGGGCGTCAGATACGCAGTATTTT. This gives the protein CASSPDVGASDTQYF.

The chain links TRBV5-4 to TRBJ2-7, with 8 bases that match TRBD1. The CDR3 is made up of 15 amino acids. Germline-derived CDR1 and CDR2 are SGHNT and YYREEE (reference sequence). J lost 2 bases, V lost 2 bases, and 6 bases had no gene match. The CDR3 loop is CASSLQGVDPYEQYF. The CDR3 region has the DNA TGTGCCAGCAGCTTACAGGGGGTAGACCCCTACGAGCAGTACTTC.

The V gene is TRBV29-1, the J gene TRBJ1-3; D is uncertain. This CDR3 comprises 13 residues. V was trimmed by 2 bases and J by 5 bases, leaving 10 bases between them. The germline CDR1 and CDR2 sequences are SQVTM and ANQGSEA. The CDR3 protein is CSVEQSDRNTIYF. Here the CDR3 DNA reads TGCAGCGTTGAACAGAGTGACAGAAACACCATATATTTT.

The count of this clone is one. The V gene is TRBV24-1, the J gene TRBJ1-3; D is unresolved. Looked up from germline, CDR1 is KGHDR and CDR2 is SFDVKD. The V end lost 2 bases, the J end lost 3 bases, and 7 bases lay between the germline ends. The CDR3 is 14 residues long. The CDR3 protein is CATSDSRGGNTIYF. The CDR3 coding sequence is TGTGCCACCAGTGATTCCCGAGGTGGAAACACCATATATTTT.

The V call is TRBV19, the J call TRBJ2-7; 13 nucleotides agree with TRBD2. V gave up 8 bases and J gave up 6 bases; unmatched junction bases: 4. This CDR3 has 13 amino acids. Germline loops: CDR1 LNHDA, CDR2 SQIVND (reference sequence). The CDR3 nucleotides are TGTGCCAGTGGGACTAGCGGGAAAGCCGAGCAGTACTTC. Amino acids: CASGTSGKAEQYF.

The chain joins TRBV19 to TRBJ1-2, with D unresolved. The CDR3 totals 13 residues. Germline assignment: CDR1 LNHDA and CDR2 SQIVND (reference sequence). V gave up 2 bases and J gave up 4 bases, with 8 bases separating them. The CDR3 sequence is CASSISLSYGYTF. The CDR3 region has the DNA TGTGCCAGTAGTATATCCCTGAGCTATGGCTACACCTTC.

The chain recombines TRBV6-6 with TRBJ1-2, with 9 nucleotides matching TRBD1. Germline V gene lookup returns CDR1 MNHNY and CDR2 SVGAGI (reference sequence). CDR3 length: 15 amino acids. V shed 6 bases and J 4 bases; nucleotides not matched to a gene: 9. The CDR3 DNA reads as TGTGCCAGCAGCCACGGACAGGGGTCTCTCTATGGCTACACCTTC. It encodes CASSHGQGSLYGYTF.

The V and J genes are TRBV11-1 and TRBJ1-2; TRBD1 agrees at 8 bases. V shed 5 bases, J shed 7 bases, and the junction held 6 bases outside the gene matches. In germline, CDR1 is SGHAT, CDR2 FQDESV (reference sequence). This CDR3 is 13 amino acids long. The CDR3: CASSRTGGRGYTF. CDR3 nucleotide sequence: TGTGCCAGCAGCCGTACAGGGGGACGTGGCTACACCTTC.

The rearrangement joins TRBV11-2 to TRBJ2-3; D is unclear. The CDR3 has 13 residues. CDR1 and CDR2 (germline): SGHAT, FQNNGV. The V end was cut by 2 bases, the J end by 9 bases, with 12 bases between. The CDR3 bases are TGTGCCAGCAGCTTAAATCAGCAGCGCACGCAGTATTTT. Protein: CASSLNQQRTQYF. The whole variable domain, remainder taken from reference TRBV11-2 and TRBJ2-3, is EAGVAQSPRYKIIEKRQSVAFWCNPISGHATLYWYQQILGQGPKLLIQFQNNGVVDDSQLPKDRFSAERLKGVDSTLKIQPAKLEDSAVYLCASSLNQQRTQYFGPGTRLTVL.

This sequence joins TRBV29-1 and TRBJ2-5; a weak D match, TRBD2 (6 bases). The CDR3 totals 13 residues. Germline CDR1 and CDR2: SQVTM and ANQGSEA. V was clipped by 5 bases and J by 3 bases, with 13 bases between them. CDR3 amino acids: CSVSMGGEETQYF. The CDR3 nucleotides are TGCAGCGTTTCGATGGGAGGTGAAGAGACCCAGTACTTC.